Listed below are T cell receptor beta chains from one sample, sequenced in a study of blood T cell repertoires in COVID-19. Assay used: immunoSEQ multiplex PCR; TCRdb lists only in-frame clones, some missing. Among 300,000 or so clones, over 80% were seen once, and the ten largest hold 3.7%. What was sequenced was peripheral blood. Receptors were obtained from a middle-aged woman with acute or convalescent COVID-19. Each CDR3 is given with its conserved first and last residue. The D gene is left open where the match is weak.

d_call: -
j_call: TRBJ1-5
v_call: TRBV9
cdr3_aa: CASSVSGNQPQHF
cdr3_nt: TGTGCCAGCAGCGTCTCCGGGAATCAGCCCCAGCATTTT

d_call: TRBD2
j_call: TRBJ2-1
v_call: TRBV2
cdr3_aa: CATLAGSGDEQFF
cdr3_nt: TGTGCCACACTAGCGGGGTCAGGCGATGAGCAGTTCTTC

d_call: -
j_call: TRBJ1-6
v_call: TRBV5-1
cdr3_aa: CASSPTPGISPLHF
cdr3_nt: TGCGCCAGCAGCCCTACTCCGGGAATTTCACCCCTCCACTTT

d_call: -
j_call: TRBJ1-2
v_call: TRBV6-5
cdr3_aa: CASSPARTVPYGYTF
cdr3_nt: TGTGCCAGCAGCCCGGCCCGGACAGTCCCCTATGGCTACACCTTC

d_call: -
j_call: TRBJ1-5
v_call: TRBV19
cdr3_aa: CASSEYRNQPQHF
cdr3_nt: TGTGCCAGTAGTGAGTACAGGAATCAGCCCCAGCATTTT

d_call: -
j_call: TRBJ1-3
v_call: TRBV19
cdr3_aa: CASKETRARNTIYF
cdr3_nt: TGTGCCAGTAAGGAGACGCGCGCAAGGAACACCATATATTTT

d_call: TRBD2
j_call: TRBJ2-3
v_call: TRBV7-9
cdr3_aa: CASSLRTSGGPSDTQYF
cdr3_nt: TGTGCCAGCAGCCTGCGGACTAGCGGGGGGCCTTCAGATACGCAGTATTTT

d_call: TRBD1
j_call: TRBJ1-6
v_call: TRBV6-5
cdr3_aa: CASSYARGLNSPLHF
cdr3_nt: TGTGCCAGCAGTTACGCGAGGGGGCTAAATTCACCCCTCCACTTT

d_call: -
j_call: TRBJ2-5
v_call: TRBV7-8
cdr3_aa: CASSSRSTRTQYF
cdr3_nt: TGTGCCAGCAGCTCCCGTAGTACGAGAACCCAGTACTTC

d_call: -
j_call: TRBJ1-5
v_call: TRBV6-2/TRBV6-3
cdr3_aa: CASSLGGGYQPQHF
cdr3_nt: TGTGCCAGCAGTTTGGGAGGGGGTTATCAGCCCCAGCATTTT

d_call: TRBD1
j_call: TRBJ1-4
v_call: TRBV2
cdr3_aa: CASRTGTGNEKLFF
cdr3_nt: TGTGCCAGCAGGACCGGGACAGGGAATGAAAAACTGTTTTTT

d_call: -
j_call: TRBJ1-5
v_call: TRBV1
cdr3_aa: CTSSQEGGGVAIGDSNQPQHF
cdr3_nt: TGCACCAGCAGCCAAGAGGGTGGAGGGGTAGCTATTGGGGATAGCAATCAGCCCCAGCATTTT